The 9 T cell receptor beta chains given below trace back to one sample, sequenced in a study of vaccination and CD4 T cells after COVID-19. Researchers used the Oncomine TCR Beta short-read assay to sequence DNA from cultured CD4+ T cells. Each CDR3 protein gets one entry after TCRdb re-called the PCR reads with MiXCR. This repertoire shows 18,000 or so distinct CDR3 sequences, more than 40% found once; its top ten account for under 5%. Treatment reported: approximately nine-day PBMC culture with coronavirus spike peptide pools or control peptides (ViraFEST assay). Their target antigens are unknown. Here the sequenced sample was CD4+ T cells from blood, cultured in vitro, taken before SARS-CoV-2 vaccination. These receptors all stem from a human donor who had recovered from COVID-19.

This clonotype was recorded a few times. This sequence joins TRBV19 and TRBJ1-5; D might be TRBD1 (5 bases). CDR3 length: 13 amino acids. CDR1 LNHDA and CDR2 SQIVND come from the germline V gene (reference sequence). V gave up 1 base and J gave up 6 bases, with 7 bases separating them. The CDR3 reads CASSIGQLQPQHF. In DNA, the CDR3 is TGTGCCAGTAGTATAGGACAGCTTCAGCCCCAGCATTTT.

The chain carries TRBV7-9 and TRBJ2-7, with D hard to call. Germline-derived CDR1 and CDR2 are SEHNR and FQNEAQ (reference sequence). Trimming pared 4 bases from V and 2 bases from J, leaving 9 bases between. This CDR3 has 13 amino acids. The CDR3 DNA is TGTGCCAGCAGCTCGGAAAGCCCCTACGAGCAGTACTTC. Translation gives CASSSESPYEQYF.

The V gene is TRBV11-2, the J gene TRBJ2-7, with D tentatively TRBD1 or TRBD2 (5 bases each). Germline assignment: CDR1 SGHAT and CDR2 FQNNGV. The CDR3 runs to 14 residues. Trimming removed 5 bases at V and 3 bases at J, with 14 bases between. Here the CDR3 DNA reads TGTGCCAGCAGCACCGCCGGGACGATCTACGAGCAGTACTTC. Its translation is CASSTAGTIYEQYF.

This chain connects TRBV7-9 to TRBJ2-7; D uncertain. This CDR3 is built from 14 residues. Per germline, CDR1 SEHNR and CDR2 FQNEAQ (reference sequence). Trimming removed 1 base at V and 6 bases at J, with 13 bases between. CDR3 coding DNA: TGTGCCAGCAGCTTAGGAGTGACCGGGTCCGAGCAGTACTTC. Its protein product is CASSLGVTGSEQYF.

The CDR3 loop reads CASSVGGSTDTQYF. The CDR3 DNA reads TGTGCCAGCAGTGTAGGTGGGAGCACAGATACGCAGTATTTT. The chain has TRBV7-3 and TRBJ2-3; D is unresolved. CDR1 is SGHTA, CDR2 FQGTGA, per germline. The CDR3 sequence is 14 residues long. With 6 bases removed from V and 0 bases from J, the gap between germline ends came to 10 bases.

This clonotype has a handful of counts. This chain joins TRBV19 and TRBJ1-5; perhaps TRBD1 as D (6 bases). Germline CDR1 and CDR2: LNHDA and SQIVND (reference sequence). The CDR3 spans 17 residues. Trimming took 1 base from V and 2 from J, leaving 15 bases between them. CDR3 coding DNA: TGTGCCAGTAGTATAGGCGGCGCGGGGGCAGGCAATCAGCCCCAGCATTTT. Protein product: CASSIGGAGAGNQPQHF.

This clonotype has more than one count but fewer than ten. The gene calls are TRBV7-2 and TRBJ1-2; no clear D gene. This CDR3 is built from 13 residues. V lost 5 bases, J lost 2 bases, and 9 bases lay in between. Looked up from germline, CDR1 is SGHTA and CDR2 is FQGNSA. CDR3 DNA: TGTGCCAGCAGCCTTGGACCGAACTATGGCTACACCTTC. Protein product: CASSLGPNYGYTF.

The chain employs TRBV27 and TRBJ1-1; TRBD1 matches at 8 bases. After removal of 4 bases from V and 1 base from J, the junction contained 11 bases not matched to a gene. CDR3 length: 17 amino acids. The germline CDR1 and CDR2 sequences are MNHEY and SMNVEV (reference sequence). CDR3 amino acids: CASSSWTGMGANTEAFF. The DNA for the CDR3 is TGTGCCAGCAGTTCTTGGACAGGGATGGGGGCGAACACTGAAGCTTTCTTT.

This rearrangement joins TRBV5-1 to TRBJ2-5; tentative D call: TRBD2 (5 bases). Trimming stripped 5 bases from V and 0 bases from J, with 5 bases between. The CDR3 runs 12 residues. The germline gives CDR1 SGHRS, CDR2 YFSETQ. CDR3 coding DNA: TGCGCCAGCAGGGAGGACCAAGAGACCCAGTACTTC. It codes for CASREDQETQYF. The complete variable domain, with remaining parts taken from reference TRBV5-1 and TRBJ2-5, reads KAGVTQTPRYLIKTRGQQVTLSCSPISGHRSVSWYQQTPGQGLQFLFEYFSETQRNKGNFPGRFSGRQFSNSRSEMNVSTLELGDSALYLCASREDQETQYFGPGTRLLVL.